This note documents a single TCR beta chain sequence. The data belong to a study of blood T cell repertoires in COVID-19. The wider study: Sites across the United States, Italy and Spain contributed samples from acute and convalescent COVID-19. Sample material is recorded as cDNA or gDNA derived from T cells, B-cell-depleted T cells, or PBMCs.

The CDR3 is made up of 14 amino acids. V was clipped by 6 bases and J by 5 bases, with 17 bases between them. From germline, CDR1 is SGHAT and CDR2 FQNNGV. As originally analysed: Amplification of reference gene primers provided the estimated nucleated cell counts. Assay used: immunoSEQ multiplex PCR; TCRdb lists only in-frame clones, some missing. That table gives V, J and clone size, and the DNA gave D and trimming. Of fewer than 80,000 clones in the sample, around 88% were seen once. Sequenced material: peripheral blood. This clonotype originated in a man aged 25-40 years with acute or convalescent COVID-19. This chain connects TRBV11-2 to TRBJ2-7; D not resolved. This CDR3 reads CASSPRGRVNEQYF. DNA for the CDR3: TGTGCCAGCAGTCCTCGTGGGCGCGTCAACGAGCAGTACTTC.